This T cell receptor (beta chain) was sequenced in a study of OX40 agonist ivuxolimab in advanced cancers. Turning to the study itself: A male proportion of just over 80% was recorded, with mean age around 64 years and range about 20 to 85. Regarding the study as a whole: Low levels of normalized T-cell clonal expansion also appeared in some nonresponders.

On this clone: Its cognate antigen is unknown.

Clones were read by immunoSEQ multiplex PCR, and TCRdb kept only the in-frame ones, dropping some. The table has over 90,000 clones, roughly 94% seen once. This sequence originates from an adult with an advanced solid tumor such as melanoma, head and neck, liver or kidney cancer. The source was CD4+ or CD8+ T cells sorted from blood, collected in a trial of the OX40 agonist ivuxolimab.

The CDR3 DNA reads as TGTGCCAGCAGCCCCCAGCGGGGGGAACTCTACGAGCAGTACTTC. Its protein product is CASSPQRGELYEQYF. This sequence joins TRBV2 and TRBJ2-7, with TRBD2 matching over 9 bases. CDR3 size: 15 residues. Germline assignment: CDR1 SNHLY and CDR2 FYNNEI. With V trimmed by 6 bases and J by 3 bases, 9 bases remained unmatched. Complete variable domain (other parts from reference TRBV2 and TRBJ2-7): EPEVTQTPSHQVTQMGQEVILRCVPISNHLYFYWYRQILGQKVEFLVSFYNNEISEKSEIFDDQFSVERPDGSNFTLKIRSTKLEDSAMYFCASSPQRGELYEQYFGPGTRLTVT.